Below, one T cell receptor (beta chain) is given with its context. Naive CD8 isolation took CD45RO-negative cells positively selected for CCR7 and excluded terminally differentiated effector memory CD45RA+ cells. Data came from immunoSEQ multiplex PCR; TCRdb stores just in-frame clones and leaves some out. There are roughly 770,000 clones in the sample; around 96% occur only once, and less than 0.3% lies in the top ten. The data originate from a study of shared clonotypes between healthy human individuals. Background on the study: The study used three CD4 naive, three CD4 memory, two CD8 naive and one CD8 memory plate per donor.

This TCR derives from a man aged 25 to 45 in good health. Sequencing was carried out using naive CD8+ T cells sorted from blood.

CDR3 sequence (DNA): TGCGCCAGCGCTGGGGATGAGCAGTTCTTC. This sequence encodes CASAGDEQFF. The chain couples TRBV5-1 to TRBJ2-1; D uncertain. The CDR3 consists of 10 residues. Germline CDR1 SGHRS, CDR2 YFSETQ. V was cut by 7 bases and J by 8 bases, with 7 bases left in between.